This entry features one TCR beta chain sequence. Its antigen is unidentified. This sample stems from a study of T cell responses to AZD1222 COVID-19 vaccine. Study results and caveats: CD4 TCRs linked to vaccination spanned spike, dominating at 160-218 and 743-854. Seropositive status at baseline applied to only a handful of AZD1222 recipients. Spike-specific TCR breadth and depth both grew after two AZD1222 doses. White British people made up most donors, females outnumbered males, and clonal diversity was possibly underestimated.

Germline-derived CDR1 and CDR2 are MGHDK and SYGVNS. The CDR3 has 13 amino acids. Trimming took 4 bases from V and 7 from J; bases not matched to a gene: 5. Clones were sequenced by immunoSEQ multiplex PCR, and TCRdb holds only the in-frame ones, with some missing. Of some 120,000 clones listed, roughly 93% are singletons. The sequence was collected from an adult in good health. The material was peripheral blood, obtained on day 0 of AZD1222 vaccination. V is TRBV25-1 and J is TRBJ1-2; 8 bases line up with TRBD1. The CDR3: CASSGQGAGGYTF. DNA of the CDR3: TGTGCCAGCAGTGGCCAGGGGGCCGGTGGCTACACCTTC.